The clone carrying this T cell receptor (beta chain) was detected ten times or more. What it binds is unknown. The CDR3 has 11 amino acids. From germline, CDR1 is DFQATT and CDR2 SNEGSKA (reference sequence). V was cut by 2 bases and J by 4 bases, with 6 bases left in between. This sample was taken from a study of T-cell reconstitution after alpha-beta-depleted transplantation in children. Study results and limitations: Expanded graft clones numbering several hundred reportedly gave rise to alpha-beta T cells about two months after transplant. Newly produced T cells mostly provided counts and TCRbeta diversity after one year, as hyperexpanded clones declined.

Unique molecular identifiers were used to barcode this TCRbeta library. TCRdb recomputed calls from the PCR reads with MiXCR, one row per CDR3 protein. The sample includes roughly 300,000 distinct CDR3 sequences, approximately 10% seen only once; the top ten take around 22%. The TCR sequence derives from a male patient under 10 years old who had a stem cell transplant for chronic granulomatous disease, so the T cells may come from the graft donor. The chain is built from TRBV20-1 and TRBJ2-7; D not resolved. The specimen comprised peripheral blood, sampled 180 days after TCRalphabeta/CD19-depleted stem cell transplant. The CDR3 coding sequence is TGCAGTGCTAGAATGGGGTACGAGCAGTACTTC. Its translation: CSARMGYEQYF.